This T cell receptor (beta chain) comes out of a study of blood T cell repertoires in COVID-19. Here immunoSEQ multiplex PCR was the method, and the copy in TCRdb shows in-frame clones only, minus some. The repertoire holds around 300,000 clones, around 86% seen once, with 1.7% in the top ten. The V segment lost 1 base and the J segment 6 bases; nucleotides outside the gene matches: 1. The CDR3 length is 12 residues. CDR1 and CDR2 from the germline V gene are SGHNT and YYREEE (reference sequence). The sample taken for sequencing was PBMCs or T cells enriched from blood (not recorded which). The sequence derives from a woman in her 40s who had recovered from COVID-19. The V gene is TRBV5-4, the J gene TRBJ2-7, with 7 nucleotides matching TRBD2. The CDR3 sequence: CASSLREGEQYF. CDR3 in DNA: TGTGCCAGCAGCTTGAGGGAGGGCGAGCAGTACTTC.